This T cell receptor (beta chain) was sequenced in a study of T cell responses to AZD1222 COVID-19 vaccine. Notes on the study in general: The donor cohort was predominantly white British with a female majority, and clonal diversity may have been underestimated. Within unmutated variant regions lay the reported targets of nearly half of spike-specific TCRs. All repertoire sampling was performed exclusively after the peak T cell response.

In germline, CDR1 is GTSNPN, CDR2 SVGIG (reference sequence). There are 12 residues in the CDR3. V shed 4 bases, J shed 6 bases, and the junction held 6 bases outside the gene matches. This table comes from immunoSEQ multiplex PCR, and its TCRdb copy is limited to in-frame clones, with some not included. In the table there are about 150,000 clones, 75% to 95% of which are singletons. To note about this clone: Its specificity is not known.

The receptor's source is an adult in good health. The chain employs TRBV30 and TRBJ2-7; 7 bases are shared with TRBD1. Material: peripheral blood, obtained on day 0 of AZD1222 vaccination. CDR3 amino acids: CAWTGQYGEQYF. In DNA form, the CDR3 reads TGTGCCTGGACGGGACAGTACGGCGAGCAGTACTTC.